This TCR beta chain emerged from a study of T cells in Graves' hyperthyroidism and ophthalmopathy. Study-level information: Upon initial diagnosis and before any treatment, peripheral blood was collected.

V shed 7 bases, J shed 0 bases, and the junction held 3 bases outside the gene matches. The CDR3 contains 14 residues. Authors of the study amplified TCR beta CDR3 regions from RNA transcripts. In the first-round RT-PCR of the TCR CDR3, the HTBI primer set was used. Each CDR3 protein gets one entry after TCRdb re-called the multiplex PCR reads with MiXCR. The table lists around 540,000 distinct CDR3 sequences, 15% to 20% of them singletons. This clonotype occurred many times. The receptor comes from a woman aged 30 to 39 with Graves' ophthalmopathy. The material sequenced was blood. The chain links TRBV12-3 or TRBV12-4 to TRBJ1-3, with 7 bases that match TRBD1. In nucleotides, the CDR3 is TGTGCCAGCACCCGGACAGGCTCTGGAAACACCATATATTTT. It codes for CASTRTGSGNTIYF.